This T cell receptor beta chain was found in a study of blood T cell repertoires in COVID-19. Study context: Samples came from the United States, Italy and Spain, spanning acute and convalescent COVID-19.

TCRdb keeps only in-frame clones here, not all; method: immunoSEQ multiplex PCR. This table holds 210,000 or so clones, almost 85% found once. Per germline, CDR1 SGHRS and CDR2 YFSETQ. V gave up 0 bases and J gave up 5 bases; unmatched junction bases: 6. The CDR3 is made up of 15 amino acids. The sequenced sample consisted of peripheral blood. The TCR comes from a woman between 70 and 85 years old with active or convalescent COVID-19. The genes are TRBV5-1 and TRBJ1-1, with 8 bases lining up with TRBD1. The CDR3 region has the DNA TGCGCCAGCAGCTTGGCGGGGACAGGAGGTACTGAAGCTTTCTTT. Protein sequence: CASSLAGTGGTEAFF.